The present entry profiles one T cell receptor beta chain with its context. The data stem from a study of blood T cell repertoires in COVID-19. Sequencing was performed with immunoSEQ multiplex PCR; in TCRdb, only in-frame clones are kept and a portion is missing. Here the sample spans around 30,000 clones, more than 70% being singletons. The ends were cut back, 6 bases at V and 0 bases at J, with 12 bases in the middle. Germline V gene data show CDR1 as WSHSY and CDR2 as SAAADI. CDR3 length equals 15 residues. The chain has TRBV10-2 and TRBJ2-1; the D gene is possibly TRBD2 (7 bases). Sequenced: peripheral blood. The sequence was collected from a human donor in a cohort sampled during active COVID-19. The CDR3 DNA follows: TGCGCCAGCAGCGGGCGGGGGCTCTCCTACAATGAGCAGTTCTTC. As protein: CASSGRGLSYNEQFF.